The clone carrying this T cell receptor beta chain is a singleton in its sample. No antigen is known for it. These data belong to a study of T cell responses to AZD1222 COVID-19 vaccine. Germline V gene lookup returns CDR1 SGHTA and CDR2 FQGNSA. This CDR3 comprises 12 residues. V lost 1 base to trimming and J lost 4 bases, with 4 bases between them. Study results and caveats: Just a handful of people given AZD1222 tested seropositive at baseline.

This table comes from immunoSEQ multiplex PCR, and its TCRdb copy is limited to in-frame clones, with some not included. The table includes 40,000 to 55,000 clones, roughly 85% detected once. This TCR was recovered from an adult who received the AZD1222 COVID-19 vaccine. This sample comprised peripheral blood, obtained 28 days after the second AZD1222 dose. The V and J genes are TRBV7-2 and TRBJ1-1; D uncertain. DNA of the CDR3: TGTGCCAGCAGCTTAGTTGTCACTGAAGCTTTCTTT. This codes for CASSLVVTEAFF.